This T cell receptor (beta chain) was recorded in a study of T cell responses to AZD1222 COVID-19 vaccine. The wider study: Recipients boosted at about 4 weeks or about 12 weeks are pooled. Study-level findings and limits: A mostly white British donor set with more females was recruited, and clonal diversity was possibly underestimated. Across the whole spike, CD4 TCRs peaked at regions 160-218 and 743-854.

Clones were sequenced by immunoSEQ multiplex PCR, and TCRdb holds only the in-frame ones, with some missing. The table records 130,000 or so clones, roughly 84% of them present only once. CDR1 and CDR2 (germline): SGDLS, YYNGEE. The CDR3 is 15 residues long. J gave up 7 bases and V 3 bases, and 11 bases lay outside the gene matches. For this clone: Its antigen remains unidentified.

The sample consisted of peripheral blood, taken on day 0 of AZD1222 vaccination. The rearrangement links TRBV9 to TRBJ1-1; the match to TRBD1 covers 8 bases. This sequence originates from an adult in good health. The CDR3 region is CASSGLGGQGLEAFF. CDR3 coding DNA: TGTGCCAGCAGCGGACTCGGAGGACAGGGCCTTGAAGCTTTCTTT. Based on the CDR3 plus reference TRBV9 and TRBJ1-1, the full variable domain is DSGVTQTPKHLITATGQRVTLRCSPRSGDLSVYWYQQSLDQGLQFLIQYYNGEERAKGNILERFSAQQFPDLHSELNLSSLELGDSALYFCASSGLGGQGLEAFFGQGTRLTVV.